A selection of T cell receptor beta chains follows, all from one sample in a study of human T cells and chemical hapten exposure. TCRdb re-called the RACE reads through MiXCR, storing one row per CDR3 protein. The sample carries roughly 80,000 distinct CDR3 sequences, 14% recorded once. Source: whole blood, taken in connection with sensitization to the hapten diphenylcyclopropenone (DPC). The receptors shown here come from a woman aged 50 to 60 with alopecia areata. Some clones in this sample may be carry-over from other donors' samples. The CDR3 runs from the conserved cysteine through the conserved F or W. A D gene is named only where the DNA matches it firmly. Not all rows give a size; the values are once, few, many and, for expanded clones, a class.

TRBJ2-7 NA many TRBV13 CASSLGYYEQYF TGTGCCAGCAGCTTAGGGTACTACGAGCAGTACTTC
TRBJ1-5 NA few TRBV6-6 CASRENNQPQHF TGTGCCAGCAGAGAGAACAATCAGCCCCAGCATTTT
TRBJ1-3 NA few TRBV7-2 CASRAGKTGNTIYF TGTGCCAGCAGAGCCGGGAAGACAGGAAACACCATATATTTT
TRBJ2-4 TRBD2 NA TRBV11-2 CASSLQGSGRKVRIQYF TGTGCCAGCAGCCTCCAAGGTAGCGGGAGAAAGGTCCGCATTCAGTACTTC
TRBJ2-2 TRBD2 few TRBV27 CASSLGLAGGPGAGELFF TGTGCCAGCAGTTTAGGACTAGCGGGAGGGCCCGGGGCCGGGGAGCTGTTTTTT
TRBJ2-5 NA NA TRBV29-1 CSVGPQETQYF TGCAGCGTTGGACCCCAAGAGACCCAGTACTTC
TRBJ2-7 NA NA TRBV30 CAWSVRGSEQYF TGTGCCTGGAGTGTACGGGGGAGCGAGCAGTACTTC
TRBJ1-1 NA NA TRBV18 CASSPNTGNTEAFF TGTGCCAGCTCACCGAATACAGGGAACACTGAAGCTTTCTTT
TRBJ2-3 NA few TRBV5-4 CASSKAAAADTQYF TGTGCCAGCAGCAAAGCTGCGGCGGCGGATACGCAGTATTTT
TRBJ1-1 NA few TRBV7-2 CASSLTGRMNTEAFF TGTGCCAGCAGCTTAACCGGACGGATGAACACTGAAGCTTTCTTT
TRBJ1-6 NA many TRBV10-3 CAISDEGSYNSPLHF TGTGCCATCAGTGATGAGGGTTCCTATAATTCACCCCTCCACTTT
TRBJ1-1 TRBD1 NA TRBV30 CAWSYPLPGQGILEAFF TGTGCCTGGAGTTACCCCCTCCCGGGACAGGGGATCCTAGAAGCTTTCTTT
TRBJ1-2 NA NA TRBV11-2 CASSLGSSDGYTF TGTGCCAGCAGCTTAGGTTCCTCGGATGGCTACACCTTC
TRBJ2-7 NA many TRBV20-1 CSAVHPSTRIYEQYF TGCAGTGCCGTACACCCGTCGACTAGGATCTACGAGCAGTACTTC
TRBJ2-1 NA few TRBV5-1 CASSLSTNEQFF TGCGCCAGCAGCTTGAGTACCAATGAGCAGTTCTTC
TRBJ2-7 TRBD1 NA TRBV19 CASSVRDSAEQYF TGTGCCAGTAGTGTCCGGGACAGCGCCGAGCAGTACTTC
TRBJ2-1 NA NA TRBV6-6 CASSYSGSGAYNEQFF TGTGCCAGCAGTTACTCGGGTAGCGGAGCCTACAATGAGCAGTTCTTC
TRBJ2-1 NA many TRBV29-1 CSVVGGGYNEQFF TGCAGCGTTGTAGGGGGGGGCTACAATGAGCAGTTCTTC
TRBJ2-7 NA NA TRBV11-2 CASSSLGTVSYEQYF TGTGCCAGCAGCTCACTAGGGACGGTCAGCTACGAGCAGTACTTC
TRBJ1-5 NA NA TRBV20-1 CSAGGQPNQPQHF TGCAGTGCGGGTGGACAGCCCAATCAGCCCCAGCATTTT
TRBJ2-3 NA few TRBV12-3/TRBV12-4 CASSVYTDTQYF TGTGCCAGCAGCGTTTACACAGATACGCAGTATTTT
TRBJ1-2 NA NA TRBV4-3 CASSQDMSGGYLHGYTF TGCGCCAGCAGCCAAGATATGTCGGGGGGCTATCTCCATGGCTACACCTTC
TRBJ1-1 NA NA TRBV12-3/TRBV12-4 CTSSPQGQLNTEAFF TGTACCAGCAGTCCTCAGGGCCAACTGAACACTGAAGCTTTCTTT
TRBJ2-5 TRBD2 few TRBV7-9 CASSSPTSGAYQETQYF TGTGCCAGCAGCTCGCCGACTAGCGGTGCGTACCAAGAGACCCAGTACTTC
TRBJ1-6 NA few TRBV14 CASSPPDKPLHF TGTGCCAGCAGCCCTCCCGATAAGCCCCTCCACTTT
TRBJ2-2 NA NA TRBV20-1 CSARDGLTGELFF TGCAGTGCTAGAGATGGCCTAACCGGGGAGCTGTTTTTT
TRBJ2-6 TRBD1 NA TRBV7-9 CASSRTGSGANVLTF TGTGCCAGCAGCCGGACAGGCTCTGGGGCCAACGTCCTGACTTTC
TRBJ2-1 TRBD1 NA TRBV12-3/TRBV12-4 CASSLEGQGTYNEQFF TGTGCCAGCAGTTTAGAGGGACAGGGAACCTACAATGAGCAGTTCTTC
TRBJ2-1 NA few TRBV25-1 CASRARGGLSEQFF TGTGCCAGCAGAGCCAGAGGGGGGCTCAGTGAGCAGTTCTTC
TRBJ2-4 NA NA TRBV18 CASSPPTGVLAKNIQYF TGTGCCAGCTCACCACCAACGGGGGTCCTAGCCAAAAACATTCAGTACTTC
TRBJ2-1 NA few TRBV2 CASSEASMVGMFF TGTGCCAGCAGTGAAGCGTCAATGGTTGGTATGTTCTTC
TRBJ1-1 NA few TRBV18 CASSPRDRTEAFF TGTGCCAGCTCACCCCGGGATCGCACTGAAGCTTTCTTT
TRBJ2-5 TRBD1 few TRBV5-4 CASSLQGAQETQYF TGTGCCAGCAGCTTACAGGGGGCTCAAGAGACCCAGTACTTC
TRBJ2-5 NA many TRBV28 CASSLSSGMGQETQYF TGTGCCAGCAGTTTATCGTCCGGGATGGGCCAAGAGACCCAGTACTTC
TRBJ2-7 NA NA TRBV19 CASSADGASYEQYF TGTGCCAGTAGTGCAGACGGGGCGTCCTACGAGCAGTACTTC
TRBJ1-6 NA NA TRBV4-1 CASSQVLIVMHSPLHF TGCGCCAGCAGCCAAGTCCTGATAGTGATGCATTCACCCCTCCACTTT
TRBJ2-2 TRBD2 NA TRBV2 CATRSSSGPTGELFF TGTGCCACCCGATCCAGTAGCGGGCCCACCGGGGAGCTGTTTTTT
TRBJ2-1 TRBD1 NA TRBV29-1 CSVDPLQGNEQFF TGCAGCGTTGATCCCTTACAGGGGAATGAGCAGTTCTTC
TRBJ2-7 TRBD1 once TRBV9 CASSVTGGTDEQYF TGTGCCAGCAGCGTAACAGGGGGTACAGACGAGCAGTACTTC
TRBJ2-1 TRBD1 NA TRBV20-1 CSARDRSSQGAYNEQFF TGCAGTGCTAGAGATCGATCGTCACAGGGGGCCTACAATGAGCAGTTCTTC
TRBJ1-5 NA NA TRBV28 CASSFANSHSNQPQHF TGTGCCAGCAGTTTCGCGAACAGCCATAGCAATCAGCCCCAGCATTTT
TRBJ1-1 NA few TRBV9 CASSPNVNTEAFF TGTGCCAGCAGCCCCAACGTGAACACTGAAGCTTTCTTT
TRBJ1-4 NA NA TRBV21-1 CASSRRGTEWRCEKLFF TGTGCCAGCAGCAGGCGGGGGACGGAGTGGCGTTGTGAAAAACTGTTTTTT
TRBJ2-6 NA many TRBV6-6 CASSYGASGANVLTF TGTGCCAGCAGTTACGGGGCCTCTGGGGCCAACGTCCTGACTTTC
TRBJ1-4 NA few TRBV28 CASQGRANEKLFF TGTGCCAGCCAAGGGCGAGCTAATGAAAAACTGTTTTTT
TRBJ2-1 NA NA TRBV9 CASSERAGSYNEQFF TGTGCCAGCAGCGAGCGCGCGGGCTCCTACAATGAGCAGTTCTTC
TRBJ2-7 NA NA TRBV28 CASSPTPPSYEQYF TGTGCCAGCAGCCCGACTCCCCCGAGTTACGAGCAGTACTTC
TRBJ2-7 NA many TRBV18 CASSPRGENGEQYF TGTGCCAGCTCACCAAGGGGGGAAAATGGTGAGCAGTACTTC
TRBJ1-6 NA many TRBV6-6 CASSHNSPLHF TGTGCCAGCAGCCATAATTCACCCCTCCACTTT
TRBJ2-1 NA many TRBV6-1 CASKGGHSNDEQFF TGTGCCAGCAAGGGTGGGCACAGCAACGATGAGCAGTTCTTC
TRBJ2-7 TRBD2 few TRBV7-9 CASSTSGRGEQYF TGTGCCAGCTCGACTAGCGGGAGGGGCGAGCAGTACTTC
TRBJ2-5 TRBD2 NA TRBV6-6 CASGVSGQETQYF TGTGCCAGCGGTGTTAGCGGGCAAGAGACCCAGTACTTC
TRBJ2-1 NA NA TRBV12-3/TRBV12-4 CASSFAENNEQFF TGTGCCAGCAGCTTCGCTGAAAACAATGAGCAGTTCTTC
TRBJ2-7 NA NA TRBV27 CASSSERIPIHEQYF TGTGCCAGCAGTTCCGAGCGGATCCCTATCCACGAGCAGTACTTC
TRBJ1-1 NA few TRBV2 CASRVMNTEAFF TGTGCCAGCAGAGTAATGAACACTGAAGCTTTCTTT
TRBJ2-1 NA few TRBV3-1 CASSQRRLVYNEQFF TGTGCCAGCAGCCAAAGGAGACTGGTATACAATGAGCAGTTCTTC
TRBJ2-7 NA NA TRBV29-1 CSVFGGLSSYEQYF TGCAGCGTTTTTGGGGGTCTGAGCTCCTACGAGCAGTACTTC
TRBJ2-1 TRBD1 NA TRBV15 CATSSNSDLQGYNEQFF TGTGCCACCAGCAGCAACTCGGACTTACAGGGGTACAATGAGCAGTTCTTC
TRBJ1-4 NA NA TRBV20-1 CSASSGGGSNEKLFF TGCAGTGCCAGTAGCGGCGGGGGCTCGAATGAAAAACTGTTTTTT
TRBJ2-1 TRBD1 few TRBV19 CASSPRGSNEQFF TGTGCCAGTAGCCCCAGGGGGTCTAATGAGCAGTTCTTC